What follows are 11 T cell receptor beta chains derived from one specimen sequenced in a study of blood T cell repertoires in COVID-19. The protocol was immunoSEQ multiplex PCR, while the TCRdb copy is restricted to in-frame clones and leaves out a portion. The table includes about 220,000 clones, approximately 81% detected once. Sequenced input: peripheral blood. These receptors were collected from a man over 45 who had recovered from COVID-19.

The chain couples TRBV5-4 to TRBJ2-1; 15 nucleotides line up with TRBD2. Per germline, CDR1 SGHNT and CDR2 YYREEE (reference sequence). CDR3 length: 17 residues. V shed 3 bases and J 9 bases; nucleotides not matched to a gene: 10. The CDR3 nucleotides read TGTGCCAGCAGCTCGGGACTAGCGGGAGGCATTCCTACTGAGCAGTTCTTC. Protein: CASSSGLAGGIPTEQFF.

CDR3 DNA sequence: TGTGCCAGCAGTCTCAGAGGGACTAGCGGGAGACCCAATGAGCAGTTCTTC. Encoded protein: CASSLRGTSGRPNEQFF. The V gene is TRBV27, the J gene TRBJ2-1; 14 nucleotides line up with TRBD2. The CDR3 has 17 amino acids. After removal of 5 bases from V and 6 bases from J, the junction contained 9 bases not matched to a gene. Germline V lookup: CDR1 MNHEY, CDR2 SMNVEV (reference sequence).

This chain's CDR3 is CASSLDAGADTQYF. The CDR3, as DNA: TGTGCCAGCAGCTTAGACGCCGGGGCAGATACGCAGTATTTT. The V call is TRBV7-9, the J call TRBJ2-3, with TRBD2 as a possible D gene (5 bases). Germline CDR1 and CDR2: SEHNR and FQNEAQ (reference sequence). There are 14 residues in the CDR3. V was pared by 1 base and J by 4 bases, with 9 bases between.

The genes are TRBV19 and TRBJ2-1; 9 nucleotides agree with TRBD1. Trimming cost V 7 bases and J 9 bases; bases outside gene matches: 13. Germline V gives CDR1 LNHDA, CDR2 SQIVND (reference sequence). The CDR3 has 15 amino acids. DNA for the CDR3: TGTGCCAGTACTCGAGGGGGACAGGGACGCAGTGAGCAGTTCTTC. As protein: CASTRGGQGRSEQFF.

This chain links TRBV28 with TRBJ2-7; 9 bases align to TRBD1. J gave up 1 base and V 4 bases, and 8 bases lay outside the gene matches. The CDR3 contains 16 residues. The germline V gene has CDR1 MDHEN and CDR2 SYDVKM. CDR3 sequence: CASSSTPGQGSYEQYF. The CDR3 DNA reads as TGTGCCAGCAGTTCGACGCCGGGACAGGGATCCTACGAGCAGTACTTC.

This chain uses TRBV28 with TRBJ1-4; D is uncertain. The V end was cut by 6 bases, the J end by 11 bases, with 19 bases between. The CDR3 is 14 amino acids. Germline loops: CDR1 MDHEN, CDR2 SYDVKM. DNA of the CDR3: TGTGCCAGCAGACTCCCGGGAGGGCCGTGGAAACTGTTTTTT. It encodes CASRLPGGPWKLFF. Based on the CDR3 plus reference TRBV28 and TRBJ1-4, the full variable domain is DVKVTQSSRYLVKRTGEKVFLECVQDMDHENMFWYRQDPGLGLRLIYFSYDVKMKEKGDIPEGYSVSREKKERFSLILESASTNQTSMYLCASRLPGGPWKLFFGSGTQLSVL.

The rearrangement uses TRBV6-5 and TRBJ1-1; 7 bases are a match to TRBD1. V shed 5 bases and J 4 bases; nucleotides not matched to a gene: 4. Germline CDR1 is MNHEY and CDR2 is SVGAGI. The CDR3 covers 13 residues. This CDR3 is CASSTNRGTEAFF. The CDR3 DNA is TGTGCCAGCAGTACGAACAGGGGCACTGAAGCTTTCTTT.

Here the CDR3 reads CASTGTAYGYTF. DNA of the CDR3: TGTGCCAGTACTGGGACAGCCTATGGCTACACCTTC. The V and J genes are TRBV19 and TRBJ1-2; TRBD1 matches 7 bases. The CDR3 covers 12 residues. CDR1 and CDR2 (germline): LNHDA, SQIVND (reference sequence). Trimming removed 7 bases from V and 4 bases from J; junction bases left unmatched: 3.

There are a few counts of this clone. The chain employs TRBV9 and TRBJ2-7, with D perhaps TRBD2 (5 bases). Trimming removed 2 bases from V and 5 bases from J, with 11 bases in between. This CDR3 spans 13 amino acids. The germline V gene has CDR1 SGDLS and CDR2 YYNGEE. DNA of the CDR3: TGTGCCAGCAGCGTCTTCCCCGGGGACGAGCAGTACTTC. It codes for CASSVFPGDEQYF.

CDR3 in amino acids: CASSTGQGISGYTF. The CDR3 DNA reads TGTGCCAGCAGTACTGGACAGGGAATCTCTGGCTACACCTTC. This chain links TRBV6-6 with TRBJ1-2, with 8 bases identical to TRBD1. CDR1 is MNHNY, CDR2 SVGAGI, per germline (reference sequence). The CDR3 has 14 amino acids. V was clipped by 5 bases and J by 7 bases; unmatched bases: 9.

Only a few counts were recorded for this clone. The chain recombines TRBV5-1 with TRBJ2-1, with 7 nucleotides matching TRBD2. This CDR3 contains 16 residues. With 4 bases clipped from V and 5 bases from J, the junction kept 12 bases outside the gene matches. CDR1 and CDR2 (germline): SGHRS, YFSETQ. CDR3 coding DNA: TGCGCCAGCAGCCGAGCTAGAGCGGGGCGGGACAATGAGCAGTTCTTC. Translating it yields CASSRARAGRDNEQFF.